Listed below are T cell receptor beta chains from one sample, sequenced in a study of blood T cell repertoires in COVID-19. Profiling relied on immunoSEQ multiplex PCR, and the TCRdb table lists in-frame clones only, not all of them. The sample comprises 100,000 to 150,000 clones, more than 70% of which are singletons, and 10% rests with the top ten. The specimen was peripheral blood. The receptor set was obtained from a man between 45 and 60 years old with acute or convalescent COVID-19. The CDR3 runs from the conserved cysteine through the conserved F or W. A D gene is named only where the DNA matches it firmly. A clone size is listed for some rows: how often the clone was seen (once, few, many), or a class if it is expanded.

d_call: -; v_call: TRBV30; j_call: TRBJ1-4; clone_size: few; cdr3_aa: CACSNRENVEKLFF; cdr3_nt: TGTGCCTGCTCAAACAGGGAAAACGTTGAAAAACTGTTTTTT
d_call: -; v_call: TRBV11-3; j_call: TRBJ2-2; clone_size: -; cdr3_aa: CASSEDRNTGELFF; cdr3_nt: TGTGCCAGCAGCGAGGATCGAAACACCGGGGAGCTGTTTTTT
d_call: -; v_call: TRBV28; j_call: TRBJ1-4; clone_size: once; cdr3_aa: CASSLESTLNEKLFF; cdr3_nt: TGTGCCAGCAGTTTAGAGTCCACCCTTAATGAAAAACTGTTTTTT
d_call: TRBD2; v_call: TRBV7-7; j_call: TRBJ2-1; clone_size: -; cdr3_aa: CASSPGTSGYNEQFF; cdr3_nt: TGTGCTAGCAGCCCCGGGACTAGCGGGTACAATGAGCAGTTCTTC
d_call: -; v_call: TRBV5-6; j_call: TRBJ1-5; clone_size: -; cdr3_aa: CASSSRHKIQGQPQHF; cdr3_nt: TGTGCCAGCAGCTCCCGTCATAAGATACAGGGACAGCCCCAGCATTTT
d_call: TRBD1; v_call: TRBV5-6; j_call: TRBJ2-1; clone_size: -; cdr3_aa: CASSLAEGAWYNEQFF; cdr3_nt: TGTGCCAGCAGCTTGGCCGAGGGGGCATGGTACAATGAGCAGTTCTTC
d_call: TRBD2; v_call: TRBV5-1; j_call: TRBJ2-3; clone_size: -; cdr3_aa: CASQIGTSGTDTQYF; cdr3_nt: TGCGCCAGTCAAATCGGGACTAGCGGTACAGATACGCAGTATTTT
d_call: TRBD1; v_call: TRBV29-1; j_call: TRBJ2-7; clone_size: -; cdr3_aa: CITGQGAHEQYF; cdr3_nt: TGCATTACAGGACAGGGGGCCCACGAGCAGTACTTC
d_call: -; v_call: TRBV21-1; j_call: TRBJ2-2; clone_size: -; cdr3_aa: CASSALERGANTGELFF; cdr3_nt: TGTGCCAGCAGCGCGTTGGAGCGGGGGGCGAACACCGGGGAGCTGTTTTTT
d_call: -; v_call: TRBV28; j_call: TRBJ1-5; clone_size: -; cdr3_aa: CASTPRRGYSNQPQHF; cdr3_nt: TGTGCCAGCACCCCCAGAAGGGGCTATAGCAATCAGCCCCAGCATTTT
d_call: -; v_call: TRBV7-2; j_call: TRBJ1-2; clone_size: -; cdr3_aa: CASSLTSDRVYGYTF; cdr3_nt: TGTGCCAGCAGCTTAACCTCGGACAGAGTCTATGGCTACACCTTC
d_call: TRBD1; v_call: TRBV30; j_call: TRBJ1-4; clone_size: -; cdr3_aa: CAWNPGRGLREKLFF; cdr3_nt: TGTGCCTGGAACCCCGGGAGGGGGCTACGGGAAAAACTGTTTTTT
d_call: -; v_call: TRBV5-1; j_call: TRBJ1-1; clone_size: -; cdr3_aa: CASSSTGNTEAFF; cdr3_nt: TGCGCCAGCAGCTCGACAGGGAACACTGAAGCTTTCTTT
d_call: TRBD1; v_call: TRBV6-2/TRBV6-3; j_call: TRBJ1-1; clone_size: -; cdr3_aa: CASSTRTGAFPPEAFF; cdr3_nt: TGTGCCAGCAGTACTCGGACAGGGGCATTCCCCCCAGAAGCTTTCTTT
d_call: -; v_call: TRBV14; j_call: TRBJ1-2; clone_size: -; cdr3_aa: CASSQGRGKSNYGYTF; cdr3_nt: TGTGCCAGCAGCCAAGGACGCGGCAAGTCTAACTATGGCTACACCTTC
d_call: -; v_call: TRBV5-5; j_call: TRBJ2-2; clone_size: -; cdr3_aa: CASSLKAVSGELFF; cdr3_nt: TGTGCCAGCAGCTTGAAAGCGGTATCCGGGGAGCTGTTTTTT
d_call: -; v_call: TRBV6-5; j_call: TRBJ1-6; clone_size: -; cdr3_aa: CASCRGGNSPLHF; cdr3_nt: TGTGCCAGCTGTAGGGGTGGGAATTCACCCCTCCACTTT
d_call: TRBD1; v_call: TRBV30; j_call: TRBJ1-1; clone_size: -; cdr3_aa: CAWRIGTGQGTEAFF; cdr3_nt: TGTGCCTGGAGAATCGGGACAGGGCAGGGCACTGAAGCTTTCTTT
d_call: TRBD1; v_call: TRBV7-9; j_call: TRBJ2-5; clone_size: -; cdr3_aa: CASSPTAPGQGGRKETQYF; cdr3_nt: TGTGCCAGCAGCCCAACTGCCCCCGGACAGGGAGGACGGAAAGAGACCCAGTACTTC
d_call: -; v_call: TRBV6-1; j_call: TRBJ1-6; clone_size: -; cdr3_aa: CASSEPGNSPLHF; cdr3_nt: TGTGCCAGCAGTGAACCAGGCAATTCACCCCTCCACTTT
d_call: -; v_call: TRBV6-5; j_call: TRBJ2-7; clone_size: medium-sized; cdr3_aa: CASTLRDPYEQYF; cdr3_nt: TGTGCCAGCACACTGCGGGATCCCTACGAGCAGTACTTC
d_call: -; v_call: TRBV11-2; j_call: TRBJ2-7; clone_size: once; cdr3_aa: CASSLEAGPGYEQYF; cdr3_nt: TGTGCCAGCAGCTTAGAGGCGGGCCCTGGGTACGAGCAGTACTTC
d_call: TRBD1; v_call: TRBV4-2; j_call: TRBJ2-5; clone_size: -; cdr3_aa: CASSQRTGEETQYF; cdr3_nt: TGTGCCAGCAGCCAAAGGACAGGGGAGGAGACCCAGTACTTC
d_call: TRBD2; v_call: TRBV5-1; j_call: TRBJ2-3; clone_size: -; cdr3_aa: CASSQIAGGTDTQYF; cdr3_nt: TGCGCCAGCAGCCAAATAGCGGGAGGGACCGATACGCAGTATTTT
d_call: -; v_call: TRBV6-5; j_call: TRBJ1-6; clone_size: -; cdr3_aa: CASSYSQGTPLHF; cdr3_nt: TGTGCCAGCAGTTACTCGCAGGGGACACCCCTCCACTTT
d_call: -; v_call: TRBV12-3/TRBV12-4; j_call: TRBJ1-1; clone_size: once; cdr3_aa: CATQTGNTEAFF; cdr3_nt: TGTGCCACCCAAACAGGGAACACTGAAGCTTTCTTT
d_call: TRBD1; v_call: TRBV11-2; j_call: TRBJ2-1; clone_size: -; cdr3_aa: CASSADRGVHNEQFF; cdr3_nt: TGTGCCAGCAGCGCGGACAGGGGAGTTCACAATGAGCAGTTCTTC
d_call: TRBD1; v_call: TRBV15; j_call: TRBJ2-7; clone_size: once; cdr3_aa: CATSRRDSSYEQYF; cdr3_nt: TGTGCCACCAGCAGAAGGGACAGCTCCTACGAGCAGTACTTC
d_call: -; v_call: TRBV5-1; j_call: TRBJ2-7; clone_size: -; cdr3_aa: CASSLGGRRYEQYF; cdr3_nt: TGCGCCAGCAGCTTGGGTGGGAGGCGGTACGAGCAGTACTTC
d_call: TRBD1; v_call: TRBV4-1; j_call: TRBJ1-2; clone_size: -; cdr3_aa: CASSQVQAGTGGYYTF; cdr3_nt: TGCGCCAGCAGCCAAGTGCAAGCCGGGACAGGGGGTTACTACACCTTC
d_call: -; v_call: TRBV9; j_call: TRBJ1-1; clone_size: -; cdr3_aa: CASSVEIGENTEAFF; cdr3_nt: TGTGCCAGCAGCGTAGAGATAGGGGAGAACACTGAAGCTTTCTTT
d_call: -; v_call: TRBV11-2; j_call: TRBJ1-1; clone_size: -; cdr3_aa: CASSLDRTEAFF; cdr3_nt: TGTGCCAGCAGCTTAGACCGCACTGAAGCTTTCTTT
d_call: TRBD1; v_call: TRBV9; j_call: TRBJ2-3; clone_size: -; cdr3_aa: CASSSRTGGRTDTQYF; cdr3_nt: TGTGCCAGCAGCTCCCGGACAGGGGGAAGGACAGATACGCAGTATTTT
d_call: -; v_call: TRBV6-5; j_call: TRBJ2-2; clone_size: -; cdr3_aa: CAVGETNTGELFF; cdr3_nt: TGTGCCGTCGGGGAAACGAACACCGGGGAGCTGTTTTTT
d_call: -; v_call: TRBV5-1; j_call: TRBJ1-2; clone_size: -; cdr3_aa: CASSLYVTERNYGYTF; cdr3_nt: TGCGCCAGCAGCTTGTACGTAACAGAAAGGAACTATGGCTACACCTTC
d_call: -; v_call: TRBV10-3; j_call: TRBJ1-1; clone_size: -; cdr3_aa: CAIGARGGGNTEAFF; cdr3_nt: TGTGCCATCGGAGCCCGGGGCGGGGGGAACACTGAAGCTTTCTTT
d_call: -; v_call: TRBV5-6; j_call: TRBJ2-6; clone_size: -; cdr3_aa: CASVRDTSSGANVLTF; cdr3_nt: TGTGCCAGCGTCCGGGACACCAGCTCTGGGGCCAACGTCCTGACTTTC
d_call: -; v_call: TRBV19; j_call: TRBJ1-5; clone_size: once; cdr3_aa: CASRNLGAVYQPQHF; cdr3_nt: TGTGCCAGTAGAAATCTGGGGGCGGTTTATCAGCCCCAGCATTTT
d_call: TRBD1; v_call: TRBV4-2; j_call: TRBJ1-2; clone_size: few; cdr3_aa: CASSPSTRGQANYGYTF; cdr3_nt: TGTGCCAGCAGCCCCTCCACCAGGGGACAGGCTAACTATGGCTACACCTTC
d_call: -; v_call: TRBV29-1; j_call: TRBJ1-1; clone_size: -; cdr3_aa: CSVVGQPYTEAFF; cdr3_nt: TGCAGCGTTGTGGGCCAGCCCTACACTGAAGCTTTCTTT
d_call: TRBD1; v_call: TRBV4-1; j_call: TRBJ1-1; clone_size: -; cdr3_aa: CASSQDQGENTEAFF; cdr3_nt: TGCGCCAGCAGCCAAGACCAGGGGGAAAACACTGAAGCTTTCTTT
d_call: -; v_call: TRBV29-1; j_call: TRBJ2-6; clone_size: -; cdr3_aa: CSVLATGANVLTF; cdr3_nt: TGCAGCGTACTAGCTACTGGGGCCAACGTCCTGACTTTC
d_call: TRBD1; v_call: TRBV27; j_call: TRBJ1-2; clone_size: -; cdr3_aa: CASSRGGQGEVGYTF; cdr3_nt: TGTGCCAGCAGTCGGGGGGGACAGGGAGAGGTTGGCTACACCTTC
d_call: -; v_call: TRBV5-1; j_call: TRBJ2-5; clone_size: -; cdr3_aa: CASSYARGQETQYF; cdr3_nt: TGCGCCAGCAGCTACGCACGAGGACAAGAGACCCAGTACTTC
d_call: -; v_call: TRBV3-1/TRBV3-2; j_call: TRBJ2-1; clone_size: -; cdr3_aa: CASSRLDPGNEQFF; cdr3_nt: TGTGCCAGCAGCCGACTGGACCCGGGGAATGAGCAGTTCTTC
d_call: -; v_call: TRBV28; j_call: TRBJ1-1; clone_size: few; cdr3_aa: CASSLYIGATEAFF; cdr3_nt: TGTGCCAGCAGTTTATATATAGGGGCCACTGAAGCTTTCTTT
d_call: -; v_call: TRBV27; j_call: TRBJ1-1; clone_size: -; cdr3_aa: CASSLNGGLDTEAFF; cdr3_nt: TGTGCCAGCAGTTTAAATGGGGGCCTGGACACTGAAGCTTTCTTT
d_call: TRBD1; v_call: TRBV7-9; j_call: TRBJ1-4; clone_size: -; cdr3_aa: CASSLGQGGEKLFF; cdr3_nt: TGTGCCAGCAGCCTTGGACAGGGAGGGGAAAAACTGTTTTTT
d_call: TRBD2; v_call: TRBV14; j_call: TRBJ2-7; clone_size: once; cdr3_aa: CASSPWGLAELTYEQYF; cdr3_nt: TGTGCCAGCAGCCCCTGGGGACTAGCGGAATTAACCTACGAGCAGTACTTC
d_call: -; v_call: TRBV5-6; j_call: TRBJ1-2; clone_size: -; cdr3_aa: CASSLVDRNNYGYTF; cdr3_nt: TGTGCCAGCAGCTTGGTAGACAGGAATAACTATGGCTACACCTTC
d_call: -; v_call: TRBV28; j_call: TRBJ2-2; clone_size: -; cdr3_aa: CASRRGTGELFF; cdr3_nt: TGTGCCAGCAGAAGAGGGACCGGGGAGCTGTTTTTT
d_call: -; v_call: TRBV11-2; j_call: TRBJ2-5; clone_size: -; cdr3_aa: CASSSGYGGQETQYF; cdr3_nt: TGTGCCAGCAGCTCAGGATACGGGGGACAAGAGACCCAGTACTTC
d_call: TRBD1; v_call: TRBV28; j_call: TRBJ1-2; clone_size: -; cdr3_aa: CASVATGEVYGYTF; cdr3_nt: TGTGCCAGCGTAGCGACAGGGGAGGTCTATGGCTACACCTTC